Each of the 23 T cell receptor beta chains below was sequenced from the same sample in a study of T cell responses to AZD1222 COVID-19 vaccine. The method was immunoSEQ multiplex PCR; TCRdb's version includes in-frame clones alone and lacks a portion of them. The table lists 95,000 to 150,000 clones, about 85% of them singletons. The sample was peripheral blood, taken on day 0 of AZD1222 vaccination. The receptors stem from an adult in good health.

CDR3 nucleotide sequence: TGCGCCAGCAGCGCGGCAGGGTCGGCCAAAAACATTCAGTACTTC. Translation: CASSAAGSAKNIQYF. The chain combines TRBV4-3 with TRBJ2-4, with D possibly TRBD1 on 5 matching bases. This CDR3 has 15 residues. CDR1 and CDR2 (germline): LGHNA, YSLEER. The V end lost 5 bases, the J end lost 1 base, and 12 bases lay between the germline ends.

CDR3 loop: CSVGDATNEKLFF. The DNA of the CDR3 is TGCAGCGTGGGGGACGCAACTAATGAAAAACTGTTTTTT. V gene TRBV29-1 combines with J gene TRBJ1-4; a possible D gene is TRBD1 (5 bases). The CDR3 runs to 13 residues. Germline V gene sequence: CDR1 SQVTM, CDR2 ANQGSEA. The V gene lost 6 bases and the J gene lost 0 bases, with 8 bases spanning the gap.

This chain links TRBV7-8 with TRBJ1-6; no clear D. The CDR3 has 14 residues. Germline CDR1 SGHVS, CDR2 FQNEAQ. V lost 5 bases, J lost 7 bases, and 12 bases lay in between. The CDR3 spells CASSPGTVNSPLHF. DNA of the CDR3: TGTGCCAGCAGCCCCGGCACCGTCAATTCACCCCTCCACTTT.

The chain links TRBV6-5 to TRBJ2-7, with TRBD2 matching over 8 bases. The CDR3 loop spans 14 amino acids. V dropped 8 bases and J dropped 2; count of bases not matched to a gene: 8. CDR1 and CDR2 from the germline V gene are MNHEY and SVGAGI. The CDR3 bases are TGTGCCAGCGCCCGGGAGGGGGGGGCCTACGAGCAGTACTTC. It yields the protein CASAREGGAYEQYF.

J is TRBJ2-7 and V is TRBV7-2; TRBD1 or TRBD2 may be the D gene (6 bases each). Per germline, CDR1 SGHTA and CDR2 FQGNSA. CDR3 length equals 16 residues. Between the trimmed V and J ends, which lost 4 bases and 5 bases, there was a span of 21 bases. The CDR3 sequence is CASSSPRGGVVHEQYF. DNA for the CDR3: TGTGCCAGCAGCTCACCCAGGGGAGGCGTAGTACACGAGCAGTACTTC.

This rearrangement joins TRBV7-8 to TRBJ1-5; a possible D gene is TRBD1 (5 bases). Germline CDR1 reads SGHVS; CDR2 reads FQNEAQ. With 5 bases removed from V and 3 bases from J, the gap between germline ends came to 14 bases. The CDR3 consists of 15 residues. CDR3 sequence reads: CASSPRRDPNQPQHF. The CDR3 DNA follows: TGTGCCAGCAGCCCCAGGCGGGACCCCAATCAGCCCCAGCATTTT.

V usage is TRBV6-6 and J usage is TRBJ1-2, with D possibly being TRBD1 (5 bases). Germline values: CDR1 MNHNY, CDR2 SVGAGI (reference sequence). Trimming took 6 bases from V and 1 from J, leaving 9 bases between them. The CDR3 consists of 13 residues. Written as DNA, the CDR3 is TGTGCCAGCAGACCGACAGATAACTATGGCTACACCTTC. It yields the protein CASRPTDNYGYTF.

To note about this clone: The sample contains more than one DNA sequence encoding this CDR3. The chain links TRBV6-2 or TRBV6-3 to TRBJ1-5, with a tentative D call TRBD1 (5 bases). This CDR3 is built from 14 residues. V was cut by 3 bases and J by 4 bases, with 10 bases left in between. From germline, CDR1 is MNHEY and CDR2 SVGEGT. The CDR3 here is CASSYSGGNQPQHF. The CDR3 nucleotides read TGTGCCAGCAGTTATTCCGGGGGTAATCAGCCCCAGCATTTT.

This rearrangement joins TRBV19 to TRBJ1-4; a possible D gene is TRBD1 (5 bases). Looked up from germline, CDR1 is LNHDA and CDR2 is SQIVND (reference sequence). The V and J ends lost 4 bases and 12 bases respectively, with 21 bases between them. The CDR3 contains 15 residues. The CDR3 nucleotides read TGTGCCAGTAGTAACCGGGACGGGGGACCGGGGGAACTGTTTTTT. This gives the protein CASSNRDGGPGELFF.

The J gene is TRBJ2-2, the V gene TRBV24-1; D possibly matches TRBD1 or TRBD2 (5 bases each). Germline V lookup: CDR1 KGHDR, CDR2 SFDVKD. The CDR3 contains 15 residues. The germline V and J ends were trimmed by 8 bases and 3 bases, with 15 bases remaining between them. The CDR3 spells CATTAGDRDTGELFF. In nucleotides, the CDR3 is TGTGCCACCACCGCTGGGGACCGGGACACCGGGGAGCTGTTTTTT.

This clone was recorded only once. The chain uses TRBV25-1 and TRBJ2-7; D call uncertain. Trimming shortened V by 4 bases and J by 0 bases, and 13 bases separated the two germline ends. The CDR3 runs to 15 residues. Germline V gene sequence: CDR1 MGHDK, CDR2 SYGVNS. The CDR3, as DNA: TGTGCCAGCAGTGTTAGTGGCCCTAGCTCCTACGAGCAGTACTTC. Translation gives CASSVSGPSSYEQYF.

This rearrangement joins TRBV6-4 to TRBJ2-3; D is undetermined. CDR3 length: 14 amino acids. Trimming removed 2 bases from V and 4 bases from J, with 10 bases in between. Germline CDR1 reads MRHNA; CDR2 reads SNTAGT. The CDR3 sequence is CASSDGVSSDTQYF. In DNA form, the CDR3 reads TGTGCCAGCAGTGACGGTGTTAGCTCAGATACGCAGTATTTT.

The chain employs TRBV2 and TRBJ1-2, with D maybe TRBD1 (5 bases). Trimming removed 3 bases from V and 5 bases from J, with 7 bases in between. There are 12 residues in the CDR3. CDR1 SNHLY and CDR2 FYNNEI come from the germline V gene. As DNA, the CDR3 is TGTGCCAGCAGTGAGACAGTGTATGGCTACACCTTC. This translates into CASSETVYGYTF.

The CDR3 spells CASSTMGTANTGELFF. The CDR3 DNA sequence: TGTGCCAGCAGCACCATGGGGACGGCGAACACCGGGGAGCTGTTTTTT. The chain recombines TRBV11-2 with TRBJ2-2, with D perhaps assigned TRBD1 or TRBD2 (5 bases each). The germline V gene has CDR1 SGHAT and CDR2 FQNNGV. The CDR3 extends over 16 amino acids. The ends were cut back, 5 bases at V and 0 bases at J, with 13 bases in the middle.

This sequence joins TRBV14 and TRBJ1-3; D call uncertain. Trimming pared 2 bases from V and 2 bases from J, leaving 7 bases between. Germline V gene data show CDR1 as SGHDN and CDR2 as FVKESK. This CDR3 spans 14 amino acids. The DNA for the CDR3 is TGTGCCAGCAGCCAAAACAGTGCTGGAAACACCATATATTTT. Protein product: CASSQNSAGNTIYF.

The chain joins TRBV28 to TRBJ2-7, with D possibly TRBD1 on 5 matching bases. V lost 8 bases to trimming and J lost 5 bases, with 13 bases between them. The germline gives CDR1 MDHEN, CDR2 SYDVKM. This CDR3 has 12 amino acids. In nucleotides, the CDR3 is TGTGCCAGCGGAACTCAGGGTAACGAGCAGTACTTC. Its translation is CASGTQGNEQYF.

Comment on this clone: Because the CDR3's place on the DNA is in doubt, the DNA is left out and the CDR3 is given as listed by TCRdb. This chain connects TRBV6-4 to TRBJ1-1; the table's D call, TRBD1, was not checked against the DNA. Germline V gene sequence: CDR1 MRHNA, CDR2 SNTAGT. With termini counted, the CDR3 has 15 amino acids. CDR3 residues: CASSSSTGGIAEAFF.

The V and J genes are TRBV6-5 and TRBJ2-1; TRBD2 might be the D (6 bases). V lost 0 bases, J lost 0 bases, and 9 bases lay in between. Per the germline V gene, CDR1 is MNHEY and CDR2 is SVGAGI. This CDR3 contains 16 residues. This CDR3 reads CASSYSGGRSYNEQFF. In nucleotides, the CDR3 is TGTGCCAGCAGTTACTCCGGGGGACGCTCCTACAATGAGCAGTTCTTC.

The chain links TRBV18 to TRBJ1-1; possible D gene TRBD1, 5 bases. Trimming pared 3 bases from V and 0 bases from J, leaving 17 bases between. Germline V gene lookup returns CDR1 KGHSH and CDR2 LQKENI. The CDR3 spans 17 residues. The CDR3 spells CASSPREQGRVNTEAFF. CDR3 bases: TGTGCCAGCTCACCCAGGGAGCAGGGTCGGGTGAACACTGAAGCTTTCTTT.

This chain uses TRBV18 with TRBJ2-2, with TRBD1 matching over 7 bases. V lost 4 bases to trimming and J lost 2 bases; unmatched junction nucleotides: 7. This CDR3 has 16 residues. The germline CDR1 and CDR2 sequences are KGHSH and LQKENI. The CDR3 spells CASSRFGTDNTGELFF. Written as DNA, the CDR3 is TGTGCCAGCTCACGTTTTGGGACAGATAACACCGGGGAGCTGTTTTTT.

Regarding this clone: Other DNA sequences in this sample translate to the same CDR3. This sequence joins TRBV12-3 or TRBV12-4 and TRBJ1-1; D not resolved. The CDR3 has 13 amino acids. Trimming took 2 bases from V and 1 from J, leaving 5 bases between them. The CDR3: CASSLKGNTEAFF. The CDR3 coding sequence is TGTGCCAGCAGTTTAAAGGGGAACACTGAAGCTTTCTTT.

The rearrangement uses TRBV7-9 and TRBJ1-2; D is perhaps TRBD1 (5 bases). The CDR3 is 13 amino acids. V lost 6 bases, J lost 3 bases, and 11 bases lay in between. Germline loops: CDR1 SEHNR, CDR2 FQNEAQ (reference sequence). CDR3 nucleotide sequence: TGTGCCAGCAGAAACGGAGGGGACTATGGCTACACCTTC. It codes for CASRNGGDYGYTF. Supplemented by reference TRBV7-9 and TRBJ1-2, the full variable domain reads DTGVSQNPRHKITKRGQNVTFRCDPISEHNRLYWYRQTLGQGPEFLTYFQNEAQLEKSRLLSDRFSAERPKGSFSTLEIQRTEQGDSAMYLCASRNGGDYGYTFGSGTRLTVV.

This chain links TRBV5-1 with TRBJ1-1; a weak D match, TRBD1 (6 bases). Germline V CDR1 and CDR2: SGHRS, YFSETQ. Trimming pared 4 bases from V and 0 bases from J, leaving 13 bases between. The CDR3 has 15 amino acids. CDR3 coding DNA: TGCGCCAGCAGCGGGGCGGGGGGCCTGAACACTGAAGCTTTCTTT. Residues: CASSGAGGLNTEAFF. Together with reference TRBV5-1 and TRBJ1-1, the CDR3 gives the full variable domain: KAGVTQTPRYLIKTRGQQVTLSCSPISGHRSVSWYQQTPGQGLQFLFEYFSETQRNKGNFPGRFSGRQFSNSRSEMNVSTLELGDSALYLCASSGAGGLNTEAFFGQGTRLTVV.